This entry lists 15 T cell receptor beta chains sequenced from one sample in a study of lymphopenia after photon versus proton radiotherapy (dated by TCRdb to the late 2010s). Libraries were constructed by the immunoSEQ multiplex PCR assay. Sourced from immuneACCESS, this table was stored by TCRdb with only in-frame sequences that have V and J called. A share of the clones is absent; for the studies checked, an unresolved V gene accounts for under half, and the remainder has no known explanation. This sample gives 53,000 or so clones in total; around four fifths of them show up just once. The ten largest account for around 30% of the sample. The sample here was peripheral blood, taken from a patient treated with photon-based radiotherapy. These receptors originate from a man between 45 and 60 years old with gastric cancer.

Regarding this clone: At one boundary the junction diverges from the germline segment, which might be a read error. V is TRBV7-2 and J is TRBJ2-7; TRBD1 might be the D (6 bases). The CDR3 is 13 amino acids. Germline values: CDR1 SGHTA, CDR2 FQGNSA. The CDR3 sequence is CASSLTTNREFSF. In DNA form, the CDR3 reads TGTGCCAGCAGCTTAACAACTAACAGGGAATTCAGCTTC.

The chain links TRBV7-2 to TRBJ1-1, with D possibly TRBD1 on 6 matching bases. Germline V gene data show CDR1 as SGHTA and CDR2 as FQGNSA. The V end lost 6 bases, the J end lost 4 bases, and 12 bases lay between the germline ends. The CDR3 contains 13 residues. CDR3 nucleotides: TGTGCCAGCAGGCTACAGGGATCCACTGAAGCTTTCTTT. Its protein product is CASRLQGSTEAFF.

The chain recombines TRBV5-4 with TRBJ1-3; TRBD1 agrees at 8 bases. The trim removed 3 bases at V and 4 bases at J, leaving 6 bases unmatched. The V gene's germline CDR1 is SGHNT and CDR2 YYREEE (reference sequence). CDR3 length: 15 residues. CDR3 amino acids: CASSSAGGHGNTIYF. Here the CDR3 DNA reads TGTGCCAGCAGCTCAGCAGGGGGCCACGGAAACACCATATATTTT.

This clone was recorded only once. This CDR3 is CASSPDYETQYF. DNA of the CDR3: TGCGCCAGCAGCCCGGACTACGAGACCCAGTACTTC. J is TRBJ2-5 and V is TRBV5-1, with D perhaps TRBD2 (6 bases). The V and J ends lost 4 bases and 5 bases respectively, with 9 bases between them. Germline values: CDR1 SGHRS, CDR2 YFSETQ. This CDR3 is built from 12 residues.

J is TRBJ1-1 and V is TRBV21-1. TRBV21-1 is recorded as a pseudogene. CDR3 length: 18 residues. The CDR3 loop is CATKPFVAWWIEFTEAFF. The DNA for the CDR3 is TGTGCCACGAAACCGTTTGTCGCCTGGTGGATTGAGTTTACTGAAGCTTTCTTT.

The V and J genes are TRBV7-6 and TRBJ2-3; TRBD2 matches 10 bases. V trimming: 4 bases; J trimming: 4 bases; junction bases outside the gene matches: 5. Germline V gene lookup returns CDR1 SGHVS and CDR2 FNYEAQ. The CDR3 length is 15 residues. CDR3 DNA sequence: TGTGCCAGCAGCTCCCCGGGACTAGCGTCAGATACGCAGTATTTT. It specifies CASSSPGLASDTQYF.

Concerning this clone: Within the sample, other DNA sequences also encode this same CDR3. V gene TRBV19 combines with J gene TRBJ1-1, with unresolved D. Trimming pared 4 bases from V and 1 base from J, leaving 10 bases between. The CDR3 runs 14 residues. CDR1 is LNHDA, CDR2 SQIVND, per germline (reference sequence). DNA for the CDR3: TGTGCCAGTAGTAACCGACGGCGGAACACTGAAGCTTTCTTT. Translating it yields CASSNRRRNTEAFF.

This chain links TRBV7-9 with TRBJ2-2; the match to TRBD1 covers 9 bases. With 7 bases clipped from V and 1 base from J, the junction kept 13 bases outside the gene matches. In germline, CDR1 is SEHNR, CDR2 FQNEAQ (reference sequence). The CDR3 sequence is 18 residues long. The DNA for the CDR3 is TGTGCCAGCATTTTCCGGGACAGGGCCCAATTGAACACCGGGGAGCTGTTTTTT. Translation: CASIFRDRAQLNTGELFF.

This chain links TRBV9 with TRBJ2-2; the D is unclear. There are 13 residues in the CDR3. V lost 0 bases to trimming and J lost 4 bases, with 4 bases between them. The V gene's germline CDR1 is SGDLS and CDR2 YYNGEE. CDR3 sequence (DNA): TGTGCCAGCAGCGTAGCTCTCACCGGGGAGCTGTTTTTT. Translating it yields CASSVALTGELFF.

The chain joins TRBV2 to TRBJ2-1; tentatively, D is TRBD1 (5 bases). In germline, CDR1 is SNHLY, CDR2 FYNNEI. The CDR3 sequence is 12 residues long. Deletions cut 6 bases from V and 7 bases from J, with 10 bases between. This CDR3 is CASRTDINEQFF. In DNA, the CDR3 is TGTGCCAGCAGGACAGATATAAATGAGCAGTTCTTC.

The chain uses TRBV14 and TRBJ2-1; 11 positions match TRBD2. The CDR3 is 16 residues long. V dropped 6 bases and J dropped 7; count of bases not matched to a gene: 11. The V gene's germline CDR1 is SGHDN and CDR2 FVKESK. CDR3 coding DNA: TGTGCCAGCAGACCAACCCTAGCGGGAGGAAGGAATGAGCAGTTCTTC. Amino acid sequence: CASRPTLAGGRNEQFF.

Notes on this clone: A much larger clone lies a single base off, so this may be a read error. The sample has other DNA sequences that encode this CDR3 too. The CDR3 DNA sequence: TGTGCCAGTAGTATTACAGGGTCCTACGAGCAGTACTTC. Amino acids: CASSITGSYEQYF. The chain combines TRBV19 with TRBJ2-7; a weak D match, TRBD1 (6 bases). Deletions cut 3 bases from V and 1 base from J, with 7 bases between. The CDR3 runs to 13 residues. Germline V gives CDR1 LNHDA, CDR2 SQIVND (reference sequence).

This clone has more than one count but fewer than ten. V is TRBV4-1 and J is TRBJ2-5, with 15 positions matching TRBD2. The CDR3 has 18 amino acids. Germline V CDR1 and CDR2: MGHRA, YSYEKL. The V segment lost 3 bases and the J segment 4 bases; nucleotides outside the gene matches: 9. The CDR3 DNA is TGCGCCAGCAGCCAGTCTTCAGGGGGACTAGCGGGAGGAGAGACCCAGTACTTC. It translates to CASSQSSGGLAGGETQYF.

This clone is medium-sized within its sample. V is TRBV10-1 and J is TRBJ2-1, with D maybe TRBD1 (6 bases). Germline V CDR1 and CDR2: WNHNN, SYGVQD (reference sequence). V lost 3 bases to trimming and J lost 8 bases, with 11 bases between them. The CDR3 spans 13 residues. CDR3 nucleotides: TGCGCCAGCAGTGATAATTCAGGGGATGAGCAGTTCTTC. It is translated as CASSDNSGDEQFF.

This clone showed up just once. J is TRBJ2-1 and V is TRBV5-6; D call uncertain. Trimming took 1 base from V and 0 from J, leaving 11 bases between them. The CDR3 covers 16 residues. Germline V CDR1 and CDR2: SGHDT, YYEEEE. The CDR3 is CASSLRGRYSYNEQFF. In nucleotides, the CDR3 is TGTGCCAGCAGCTTGCGTGGGCGGTACTCCTACAATGAGCAGTTCTTC.